This T cell receptor beta chain was captured in a study of cytomegalovirus exposure and HLA in healthy donors. PCR amplification relied on 60 Vbeta primers (plus 13 Jbeta primers). Study processing details: In a later analysis, some 10 million of about 80 million unique beta chains occurred in at least two donors. Profiling relied on immunoSEQ multiplex PCR, and the TCRdb table lists in-frame clones only, not all of them. V and J calls and clone size come straight from that table; D and trimming were deduced from the DNA. The sample contains about 210,000 clones, approximately 82% of which appear only once. The V end was cut by 6 bases, the J end by 5 bases, with 20 bases between. The CDR3 spans 15 residues. Germline loops: CDR1 MNHNY, CDR2 SVGAGI (reference sequence).

The chain has TRBV6-6 and TRBJ2-7, with D tentatively TRBD2 (5 bases). The sample was PBMCs. The TCR was taken from a woman aged 50 to 65 in good health and CMV-seropositive. The CDR3 DNA reads TGTGCCAGCAGACCTCCCGGGATATTGGGGAACGAGCAGTACTTC. Protein: CASRPPGILGNEQYF.